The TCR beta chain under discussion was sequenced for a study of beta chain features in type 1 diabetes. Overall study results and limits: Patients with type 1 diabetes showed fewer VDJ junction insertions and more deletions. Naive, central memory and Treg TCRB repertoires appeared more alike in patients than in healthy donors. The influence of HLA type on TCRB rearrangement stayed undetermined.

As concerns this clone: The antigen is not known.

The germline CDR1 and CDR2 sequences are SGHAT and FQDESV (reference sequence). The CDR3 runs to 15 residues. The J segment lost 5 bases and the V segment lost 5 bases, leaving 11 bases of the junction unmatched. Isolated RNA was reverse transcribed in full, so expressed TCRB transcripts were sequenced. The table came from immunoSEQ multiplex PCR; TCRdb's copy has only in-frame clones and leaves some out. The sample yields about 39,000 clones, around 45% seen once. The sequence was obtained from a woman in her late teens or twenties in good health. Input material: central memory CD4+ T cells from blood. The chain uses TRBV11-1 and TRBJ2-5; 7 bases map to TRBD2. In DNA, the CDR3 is TGTGCCAGCAGCCTTCAGCGGGGCGGTACGGAGACCCAGTACTTC. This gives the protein CASSLQRGGTETQYF.